The next 28 T cell receptor beta chains were all read from a single sample in a study of T cells in Graves' hyperthyroidism and ophthalmopathy. Amplification of TCR beta CDR3 regions used RNA as the template. First-round RT-PCR targeting the TCR CDR3 was performed with the HTBI primer set. TCRdb re-called the multiplex PCR reads with MiXCR, one entry per CDR3 protein. Of 250,000 to 350,000 distinct CDR3 sequences in the sample, about 17% were seen once. Sequencing input: blood. Every receptor here comes from a woman aged 55-70 years with Graves' ophthalmopathy.

This clonotype was seen more than once but under ten times. V usage is TRBV20-1 and J usage is TRBJ1-3, with D hard to call. This CDR3 is 15 amino acids long. The germline V gene encodes CDR1 DFQATT and CDR2 SNEGSKA (reference sequence). Trimming shortened V by 2 bases and J by 0 bases, and 11 bases separated the two germline ends. The CDR3 protein is CSARIPGFSGNTIYF. For the CDR3, the DNA is TGCAGTGCTAGAATCCCGGGATTCTCTGGAAACACCATATATTTT.

This clonotype was seen only a few times. This chain joins TRBV6-2 or TRBV6-3 and TRBJ2-1; no clear D gene. V was trimmed by 0 bases and J by 2 bases, leaving 14 bases between them. The CDR3 consists of 17 residues. From germline, CDR1 is MNHEY and CDR2 SVGEGT. CDR3 sequence: CASSYSRTSRAYNEQFF. CDR3 bases: TGTGCCAGCAGTTACTCTAGGACGTCCAGAGCCTACAATGAGCAGTTCTTC.

This clonotype was seen ten or more times. The genes are TRBV18 and TRBJ2-5; the D is unclear. Germline assignment: CDR1 KGHSH and CDR2 LQKENI. The CDR3 sequence is 16 residues long. V was cut by 2 bases and J by 2 bases, with 15 bases left in between. The CDR3 spells CASSPSETFMQETQYF. DNA for the CDR3: TGTGCCAGCTCACCATCTGAAACATTCATGCAAGAGACCCAGTACTTC. The full variable domain, rest sourced from reference TRBV18 and TRBJ2-5, is NAGVMQNPRHLVRRRGQEARLRCSPMKGHSHVYWYRQLPEEGLKFMVYLQKENIIDESGMPKERFSAEFPKEGPSILRIQQVVRGDSAAYFCASSPSETFMQETQYFGPGTRLLVL.

The V gene is TRBV14, the J gene TRBJ2-7; TRBD1 agrees at 8 bases. CDR1 is SGHDN and CDR2 is FVKESK in the germline V gene. With 0 bases clipped from V and 6 bases from J, the junction kept 10 bases outside the gene matches. The CDR3 runs 16 residues. The CDR3 here is CASSQDPGQGTGEQYF. In DNA, the CDR3 is TGTGCCAGCAGCCAAGATCCAGGACAGGGAACCGGCGAGCAGTACTTC.

This clonotype was detected ten times or more. This chain joins TRBV29-1 and TRBJ2-7; TRBD2 aligns across 10 bases. From germline, CDR1 is SQVTM and CDR2 ANQGSEA. The CDR3 loop spans 15 amino acids. V shed 0 bases and J 3 bases; nucleotides not matched to a gene: 5. The CDR3 is CSVEDSASGSYEQYF. In DNA form, the CDR3 reads TGCAGCGTTGAAGATTCGGCTAGCGGGAGCTACGAGCAGTACTTC.

With respect to this clonotype: A read error may be the cause here, since a much bigger clone is one base away. The gene calls are TRBV7-2 and TRBJ2-1; TRBD2 agrees at 7 bases. This CDR3 is built from 16 residues. The germline gives CDR1 SGHTA, CDR2 FQGNSA. CDR3 nucleotide sequence: TGTGCCAGCAGCTTATTAGCGGGTAGCTCCTACAATGAGCGGTTCTTC. Translation: CASSLLAGSSYNERFF.

This clonotype was recorded at least ten times. The rearrangement uses TRBV10-3 and TRBJ1-2; a weak D match, TRBD1 (5 bases). This CDR3 is built from 15 residues. Trimming cost V 4 bases and J 3 bases, with 15 bases left between them. Looked up from germline, CDR1 is ENHRY and CDR2 is SYGVKD. The CDR3 is CAISGPGQGHYGYTF. CDR3 sequence (DNA): TGTGCCATCAGTGGGCCGGGGCAGGGCCACTATGGCTACACCTTC.

The sample holds many counts of this clonotype. The V gene is TRBV29-1, the J gene TRBJ1-5, with unresolved D. There are 13 residues in the CDR3. Germline-derived CDR1 and CDR2 are SQVTM and ANQGSEA. The germline V and J ends were trimmed by 6 bases and 6 bases, with 15 bases remaining between them. CDR3 loop: CSVGTLGSQPQHF. CDR3 DNA: TGCAGCGTCGGAACTCTTGGCTCTCAGCCCCAGCATTTT.

This clonotype was seen many times. J is TRBJ2-1 and V is TRBV28; tentatively, D is TRBD2 (5 bases). Germline CDR1 MDHEN, CDR2 SYDVKM. V was shortened by 4 bases and J by 2 bases, with 18 bases between the two germline ends. This CDR3 is 17 amino acids long. CDR3: CASSSAAADNTYNEQFF. The CDR3 region has the DNA TGTGCCAGCAGTTCAGCGGCGGCAGATAACACCTACAATGAGCAGTTCTTC.

As for this clonotype: A clone one base away is much larger, so this may be a read error. This rearrangement joins TRBV5-8 to TRBJ2-7; D uncertain. The CDR3 covers 11 residues. Germline CDR1 SGHTS, CDR2 YDEGEE. The CDR3 DNA sequence: TGTGCCAGCAGCTTCATCTACGGGCAGTACTTC. Translating it yields CASSFIYGQYF.

The chain has TRBV7-2 and TRBJ2-2; D ambiguous. The CDR3 length is 13 residues. CDR1 is SGHTA and CDR2 is FQGNSA in the germline V gene. V was shortened by 4 bases and J by 11 bases, with 14 bases between the two germline ends. CDR3 sequence: CASSYRFSGELFF. CDR3 nucleotide sequence: TGTGCCAGCAGCTACCGGTTTTCAGGAGAGCTGTTTTTT.

This clonotype has just a few counts. This chain links TRBV7-9 with TRBJ2-7, with 10 nucleotides matching TRBD2. The CDR3 is 15 amino acids. The V gene end was trimmed by 5 bases and the J gene end by 4 bases; junction bases not matched to a gene: 8. Germline CDR1 is SEHNR and CDR2 is FQNEAQ (reference sequence). The CDR3 sequence is CASSKSGTSAYEQYF. CDR3 DNA sequence: TGTGCCAGCAGCAAATCCGGGACTAGCGCATACGAGCAGTACTTC.

This clonotype was seen at least ten times. The genes are TRBV20-1 and TRBJ2-7; 9 bases fit TRBD2. The CDR3 sequence is 15 residues long. Trimming at V came to 0 bases and at J to 4 bases, leaving 7 bases not matched to a gene. Germline CDR1 DFQATT, CDR2 SNEGSKA (reference sequence). The CDR3: CSARDGGSGGYEQYF. The CDR3 region has the DNA TGCAGTGCTAGAGATGGGGGTAGCGGGGGATACGAGCAGTACTTC.

This clonotype has ten or more counts. The J gene is TRBJ2-1, the V gene TRBV20-1, with D possibly matching TRBD2 (6 bases). The CDR3 sequence is 15 residues long. Between the trimmed V and J ends, which lost 5 bases and 1 base, there was a span of 15 bases. Germline CDR1 is DFQATT and CDR2 is SNEGSKA (reference sequence). CDR3 amino acids: CSAGRLVVSYNEQFF. The CDR3 DNA follows: TGCAGTGCTGGACGACTAGTGGTGTCCTACAATGAGCAGTTCTTC.

The sample holds many counts of this clonotype. This sequence joins TRBV6-5 and TRBJ1-1; D gene uncertain. The CDR3 consists of 13 residues. Germline V CDR1 and CDR2: MNHEY, SVGAGI. Trimming took off 0 bases at V and 4 bases at J, with 6 bases between the two ends. The chain's CDR3 is CASSYSRATEAFF. The CDR3 bases are TGTGCCAGCAGTTACTCTCGGGCCACTGAAGCTTTCTTT.

In this sample, this clonotype turned up many times. The chain uses TRBV10-2 and TRBJ2-2, with 7 bases identical to TRBD2. Germline V CDR1 and CDR2: WSHSY, SAAADI. The length of the CDR3 is 13 residues. J gave up 3 bases and V 11 bases, and 6 bases lay outside the gene matches. CDR3 bases: TGCGCCGGGTTAGCGGGCGACACCGGGGAGCTGTTTTTT. This translates into CAGLAGDTGELFF.

This clonotype was recorded at least ten times. The gene calls are TRBV9 and TRBJ1-1; the match to TRBD1 covers 8 bases. The CDR3 is 13 amino acids. Germline values: CDR1 SGDLS, CDR2 YYNGEE. Losses at the gene ends were 6 bases for V and 4 bases for J; bases not matched to a gene: 5. This CDR3 is CASKGQAGTEAFF. CDR3 coding DNA: TGTGCCAGCAAGGGACAGGCGGGCACTGAAGCTTTCTTT.

This clonotype was detected only once. One junction end disagrees with the germline gene, perhaps due to a read error. The chain uses TRBV28 and TRBJ2-5; D unclear. The CDR3 totals 17 residues. Per the germline V gene, CDR1 is MDHEN and CDR2 is SYDVKM. The DNA of the CDR3 is TGTGCCAGCCGTTTAGAAGGCTACACAAGACCGGAGGAGACCCAGTACTTC. Translated, it gives CASRLEGYTRPEETQYF.

In its sample, this clonotype was seen many times. The V call is TRBV6-1, the J call TRBJ1-6; D remains ambiguous. The CDR3 is made up of 9 amino acids. Germline-derived CDR1 and CDR2 are MNHNS and SASEGT. V dropped 10 bases and J dropped 14 bases, with 9 bases sitting between them. The CDR3 protein is CATDTALHF. For the CDR3, the DNA is TGTGCCACCGATACTGCCCTCCACTTT.

This clonotype was detected many times. The chain uses TRBV7-2 and TRBJ2-5; a weak D match, TRBD2 (5 bases). The V gene's germline CDR1 is SGHTA and CDR2 FQGNSA. The germline V and J ends were trimmed by 1 base and 1 base, with 13 bases remaining between them. CDR3 length: 16 amino acids. The CDR3 DNA is TGTGCCAGCAGCTTAGAGGGCGCCAGCGGCCAAGAGACCCAGTACTTC. It is translated as CASSLEGASGQETQYF.

This clonotype was counted only a few times. This could be a read error, since a much larger clone is one nucleotide away. This chain's CDR3 is CAGSSMTSGRRNEQFF. The CDR3 coding sequence is TGTGCCGGCAGCTCAATGACTAGCGGGAGGAGGAATGAGCAGTTCTTC. The rearrangement links TRBV11-2 to TRBJ2-1; 13 nucleotides match TRBD2. The CDR3 contains 16 residues. Germline-derived CDR1 and CDR2 are SGHAT and FQNNGV.

This clonotype was seen only a few times. This chain connects TRBV19 to TRBJ2-1; possible D gene TRBD1, 6 bases. The CDR3 is made up of 14 amino acids. CDR1 is LNHDA, CDR2 SQIVND, per germline (reference sequence). The ends were cut back, 7 bases at V and 1 base at J, with 11 bases in the middle. The CDR3: CASTWGRSYNEQFF. As DNA, the CDR3 is TGTGCCAGTACCTGGGGGCGTTCCTACAATGAGCAGTTCTTC.

Many counts were recorded for this clonotype. The gene calls are TRBV5-1 and TRBJ1-2, with D uncertain. V lost 6 bases and J 4 bases, leaving 19 bases between the germline ends. CDR1 and CDR2 (germline): SGHRS, YFSETQ. This CDR3 spans 15 amino acids. The CDR3 bases are TGCGCCAGCACCCCGACGGGCGATACCATCTATGGCTACACCTTC. Its translation: CASTPTGDTIYGYTF.

This clonotype has just a few counts. The V and J genes are TRBV19 and TRBJ2-4; perhaps TRBD2 as D (5 bases). The CDR3 is 16 residues long. Trimming shortened V by 8 bases and J by 4 bases, and 21 bases separated the two germline ends. Germline lookup yields CDR1 LNHDA and CDR2 SQIVND (reference sequence). The CDR3, as DNA: TGTGCCAGTGAAGATCCACGGGGTCCAGATAAAAACATTCAGTACTTC. Amino acids: CASEDPRGPDKNIQYF.

The chain links TRBV20-1 to TRBJ2-5, with D tentatively TRBD2 (6 bases). V was clipped by 0 bases and J by 7 bases, with 15 bases between them. The CDR3 consists of 14 residues. Germline CDR1 reads DFQATT; CDR2 reads SNEGSKA (reference sequence). In DNA form, the CDR3 reads TGCAGTGCTAGAGACAGACTAGAAGGTTGGACCCAGTACTTC. This codes for CSARDRLEGWTQYF.

At least ten counts were recorded for this clonotype. This chain connects TRBV12-3 or TRBV12-4 to TRBJ2-3; no clear D. V was trimmed by 3 bases and J by 8 bases, leaving 9 bases between them. The CDR3 sequence is 12 residues long. CDR3 residues: CASSLDDGTQYF. The CDR3 region has the DNA TGTGCCAGCAGTTTGGACGACGGTACGCAGTATTTT.

This clonotype appeared many times. DNA of the CDR3: TGTGCCGAGGGACAGTCCTACGAGCAGTACTTC. Encoded protein: CAEGQSYEQYF. The V call is TRBV2, the J call TRBJ2-7; 7 positions agree with TRBD1. The V segment lost 11 bases and the J segment 1 base; nucleotides outside the gene matches: 2. Germline V gene data show CDR1 as SNHLY and CDR2 as FYNNEI. The CDR3 runs 11 residues.

There are many counts of this clonotype. This rearrangement joins TRBV20-1 to TRBJ1-2; D perhaps matches TRBD1 (5 bases). This CDR3 has 12 residues. Trimming took 5 bases from V and 5 from J, leaving 12 bases between them. From germline, CDR1 is DFQATT and CDR2 SNEGSKA (reference sequence). The CDR3 region is CSAQGTPYGYTF. The DNA of the CDR3 is TGCAGTGCTCAAGGGACTCCATATGGCTACACCTTC.